These 2 T cell receptor beta chains originate from one sample sequenced in a study of blood T cell repertoires in COVID-19. Only in-frame clones appear in the TCRdb table, and some are missing; sequencing was by immunoSEQ multiplex PCR. The sample lists over 120,000 clones, roughly 78% seen once, with 5% to 7% in the top ten. The sample comprised PBMCs or T cells enriched from blood (not recorded which). Receptors were obtained from a woman aged 45-60 years who had recovered from COVID-19.

This clone was counted once. V is TRBV5-4 and J is TRBJ1-3, with 10 bases that match TRBD1. The CDR3 is 15 amino acids. With 5 bases clipped from V and 2 bases from J, the junction kept 4 bases outside the gene matches. Germline V gene data show CDR1 as SGHNT and CDR2 as YYREEE (reference sequence). DNA of the CDR3: TGTGCCAGCAGTTTTGGGACAGGGGCTGGAAACACCATATATTTT. It yields the protein CASSFGTGAGNTIYF.

This clone was recorded a few times. The chain couples TRBV28 to TRBJ1-2; 10 bases are shared with TRBD1. The V and J ends lost 5 bases and 3 bases, in that order; junction bases with no gene match: 9. The CDR3 is made up of 16 amino acids. Germline V lookup: CDR1 MDHEN, CDR2 SYDVKM. The CDR3, as DNA: TGTGCCAGCAGTCCGCGTCCCGGGACAGGGGACTATGGCTACACCTTC. The encoded protein is CASSPRPGTGDYGYTF.